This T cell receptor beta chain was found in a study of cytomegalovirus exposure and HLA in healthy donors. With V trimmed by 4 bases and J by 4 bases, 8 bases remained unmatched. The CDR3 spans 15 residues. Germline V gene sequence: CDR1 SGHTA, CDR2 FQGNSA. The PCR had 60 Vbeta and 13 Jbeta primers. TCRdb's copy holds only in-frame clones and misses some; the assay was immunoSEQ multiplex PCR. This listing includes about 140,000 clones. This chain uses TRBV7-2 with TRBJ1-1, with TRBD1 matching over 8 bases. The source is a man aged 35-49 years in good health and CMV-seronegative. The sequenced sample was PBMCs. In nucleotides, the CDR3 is TGTGCCAGCAGCTCATTCGGACAGGGCCTCACTGAAGCTTTCTTT. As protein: CASSSFGQGLTEAFF.